Sequencing of this TCR beta chain was carried out in a study of T cell responses to AZD1222 COVID-19 vaccine. Findings and caveats of the study: Scientists sampled the repertoires only once the peak T cell response had passed. Clonal diversity may have been underestimated in mostly white British donors. Following two doses of AZD1222, Spike-specific TCR breadth and depth rose.

Germline CDR1 reads MNHEY; CDR2 reads SVGAGI. This CDR3 has 16 amino acids. Trimming removed 2 bases from V and 2 bases from J, with 16 bases in between. About this clone: No antigen is known for it.

Sequenced by immunoSEQ multiplex PCR; TCRdb stores in-frame clones only, minus some. The top ten hold roughly 2.8% of the sample, which has 120,000 to 150,000 clones, about 90% seen once. V gene TRBV6-5 combines with J gene TRBJ2-7, with a tentative D call TRBD2 (6 bases). This receptor was identified in an adult in good health. This specimen consisted of peripheral blood, obtained on day 0 of MenACWY control vaccination. The CDR3 DNA reads as TGTGCCAGCAGTTACAAACGCGGGACGGTTGCCTACGAGCAGTACTTC. Its protein product is CASSYKRGTVAYEQYF.